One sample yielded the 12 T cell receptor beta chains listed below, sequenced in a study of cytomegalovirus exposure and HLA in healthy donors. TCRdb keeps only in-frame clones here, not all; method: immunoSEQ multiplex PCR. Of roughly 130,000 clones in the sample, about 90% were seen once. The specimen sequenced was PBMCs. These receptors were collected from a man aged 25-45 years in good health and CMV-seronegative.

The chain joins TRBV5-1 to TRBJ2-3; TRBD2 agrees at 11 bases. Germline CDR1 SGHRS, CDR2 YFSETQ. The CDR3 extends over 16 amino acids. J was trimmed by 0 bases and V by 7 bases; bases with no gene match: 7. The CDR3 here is CASQSSGGVSTDTQYF. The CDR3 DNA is TGCGCCAGCCAGAGTAGCGGGGGGGTTAGCACAGATACGCAGTATTTT.

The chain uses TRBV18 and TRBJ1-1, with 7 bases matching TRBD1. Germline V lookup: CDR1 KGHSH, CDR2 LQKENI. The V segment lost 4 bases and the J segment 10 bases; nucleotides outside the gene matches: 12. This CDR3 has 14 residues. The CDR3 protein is CASSLGQDNRGAFF. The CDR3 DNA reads TGTGCCAGCTCACTCGGACAGGATAATCGGGGAGCTTTCTTT.

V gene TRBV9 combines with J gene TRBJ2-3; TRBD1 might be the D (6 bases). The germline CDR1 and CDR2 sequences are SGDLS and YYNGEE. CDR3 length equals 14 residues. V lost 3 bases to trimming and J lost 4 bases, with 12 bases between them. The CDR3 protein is CASSATGSPDTQYF. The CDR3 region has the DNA TGTGCCAGCAGCGCCACAGGGAGCCCAGATACGCAGTATTTT.

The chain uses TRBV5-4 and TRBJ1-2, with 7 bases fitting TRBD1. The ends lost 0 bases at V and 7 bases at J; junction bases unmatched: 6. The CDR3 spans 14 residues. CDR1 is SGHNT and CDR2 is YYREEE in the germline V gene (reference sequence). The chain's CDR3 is CASSLDLGGGGYTF. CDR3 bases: TGTGCCAGCAGCTTGGACTTAGGGGGCGGTGGCTACACCTTC. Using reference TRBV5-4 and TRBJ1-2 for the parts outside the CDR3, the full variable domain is ETGVTQSPTHLIKTRGQQVTLRCSSQSGHNTVSWYQQALGQGPQFIFQYYREEENGRGNFPPRFSGLQFPNYSSELNVNALELDDSALYLCASSLDLGGGGYTFGSGTRLTVV.

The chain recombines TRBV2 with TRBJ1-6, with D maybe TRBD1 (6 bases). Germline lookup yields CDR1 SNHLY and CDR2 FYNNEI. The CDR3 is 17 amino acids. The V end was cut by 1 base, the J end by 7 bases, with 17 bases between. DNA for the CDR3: TGTGCCAGCAGTGAAGACTATGCAGGGGCAAGAAATTCACCCCTCCACTTT. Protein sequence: CASSEDYAGARNSPLHF.

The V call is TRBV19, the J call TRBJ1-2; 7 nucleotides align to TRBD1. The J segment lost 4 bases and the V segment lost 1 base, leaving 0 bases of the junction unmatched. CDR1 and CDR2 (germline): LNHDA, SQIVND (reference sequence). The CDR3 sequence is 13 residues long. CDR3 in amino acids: CASSIGQGYGYTF. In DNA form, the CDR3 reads TGTGCCAGTAGTATAGGACAGGGCTATGGCTACACCTTC.

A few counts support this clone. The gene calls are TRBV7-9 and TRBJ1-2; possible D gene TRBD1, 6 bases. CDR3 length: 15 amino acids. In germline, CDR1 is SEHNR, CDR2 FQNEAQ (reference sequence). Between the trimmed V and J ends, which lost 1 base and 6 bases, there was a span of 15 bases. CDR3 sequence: CASSLGAGETHGYTF. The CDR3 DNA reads TGTGCCAGCAGCTTAGGGGCAGGGGAAACGCATGGCTACACCTTC.

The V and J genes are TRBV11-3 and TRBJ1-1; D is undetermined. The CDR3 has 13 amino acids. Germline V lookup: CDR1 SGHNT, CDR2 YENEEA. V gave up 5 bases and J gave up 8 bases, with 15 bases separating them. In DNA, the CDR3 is TGTGCCAGCAGCCCACAACCCGGGAGAGAAGCTTTCTTT. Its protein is CASSPQPGREAFF.

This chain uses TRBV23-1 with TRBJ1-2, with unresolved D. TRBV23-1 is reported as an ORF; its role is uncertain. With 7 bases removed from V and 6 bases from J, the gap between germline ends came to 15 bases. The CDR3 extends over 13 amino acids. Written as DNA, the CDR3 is TGCGCCAGCACCCCCCCAGGAACCGATGGCTACACCTTC. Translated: CASTPPGTDGYTF.

The CDR3 spells CSAKIAYEQYF. CDR3 in DNA: TGCAGTGCCAAGATAGCCTACGAGCAGTACTTC. V is TRBV20-1 and J is TRBJ2-7; D ambiguous. The V gene's germline CDR1 is DFQATT and CDR2 SNEGSKA (reference sequence). The CDR3 is made up of 11 amino acids. Trimming removed 6 bases from V and 2 bases from J, with 8 bases in between.

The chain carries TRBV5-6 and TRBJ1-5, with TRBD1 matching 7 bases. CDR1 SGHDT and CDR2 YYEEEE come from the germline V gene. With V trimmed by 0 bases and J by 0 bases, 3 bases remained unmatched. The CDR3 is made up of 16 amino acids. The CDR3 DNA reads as TGTGCCAGCAGCTTGGCCGGGACAGTTAGCAATCAGCCCCAGCATTTT. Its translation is CASSLAGTVSNQPQHF.

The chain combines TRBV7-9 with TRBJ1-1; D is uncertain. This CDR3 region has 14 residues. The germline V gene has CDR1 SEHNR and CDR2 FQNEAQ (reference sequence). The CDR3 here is CATSIGGMNTEAFF. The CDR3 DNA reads TGTGCTACTAGTATCGGCGGGATGAACACTGAAGCTTTCTTT. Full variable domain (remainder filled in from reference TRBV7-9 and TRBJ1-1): DTGVSQNPRHKITKRGQNVTFRCDPISEHNRLYWYRQTLGQGPEFLTYFQNEAQLEKSRLLSDRFSAERPKGSFSTLEIQRTEQGDSAMYLCATSIGGMNTEAFFGQGTRLTVV.